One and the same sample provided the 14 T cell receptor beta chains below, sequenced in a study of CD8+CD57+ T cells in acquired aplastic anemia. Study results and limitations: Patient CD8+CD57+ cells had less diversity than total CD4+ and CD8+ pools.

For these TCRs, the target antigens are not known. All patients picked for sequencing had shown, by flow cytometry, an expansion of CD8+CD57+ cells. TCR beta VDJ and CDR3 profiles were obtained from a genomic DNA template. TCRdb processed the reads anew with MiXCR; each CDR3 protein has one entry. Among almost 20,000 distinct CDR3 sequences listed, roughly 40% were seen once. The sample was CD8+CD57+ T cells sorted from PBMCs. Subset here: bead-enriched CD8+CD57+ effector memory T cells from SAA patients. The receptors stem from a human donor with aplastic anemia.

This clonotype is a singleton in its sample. The CDR3 is CASSQAAGLRGQYF. CDR3 sequence (DNA): TGTGCCAGCAGCCAAGCTGCGGGACTGAGGGGCCAGTACTTC. The gene calls are TRBV3-1 and TRBJ2-5; tentatively, D is TRBD2 (6 bases). V shed 1 base and J shed 10 bases, with 16 bases lying between them. The CDR3 sequence is 14 residues long. Germline CDR1 LGHDT, CDR2 YNNKEL (reference sequence).

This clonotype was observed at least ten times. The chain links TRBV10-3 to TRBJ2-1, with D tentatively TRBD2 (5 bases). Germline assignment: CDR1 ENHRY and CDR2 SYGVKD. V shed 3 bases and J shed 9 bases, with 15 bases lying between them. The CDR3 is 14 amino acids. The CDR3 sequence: CAISDSGGYGEQFF. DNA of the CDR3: TGTGCCATCAGTGACTCTGGAGGTTATGGTGAGCAGTTCTTC.

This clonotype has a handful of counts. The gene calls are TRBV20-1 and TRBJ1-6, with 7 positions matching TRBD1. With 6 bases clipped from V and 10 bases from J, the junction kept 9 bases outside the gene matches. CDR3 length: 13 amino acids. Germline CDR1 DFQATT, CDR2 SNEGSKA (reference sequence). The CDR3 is CSARPGGNSPLHF. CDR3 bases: TGCAGTGCCCGGCCAGGGGGAAACTCACCCCTCCACTTT.

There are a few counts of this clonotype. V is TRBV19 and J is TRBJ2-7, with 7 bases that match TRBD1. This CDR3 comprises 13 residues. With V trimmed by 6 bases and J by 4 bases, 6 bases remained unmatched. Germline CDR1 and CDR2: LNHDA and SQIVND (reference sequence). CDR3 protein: CASRPGTEYEQYF. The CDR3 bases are TGTGCCAGTAGACCCGGGACAGAGTACGAGCAGTACTTC.

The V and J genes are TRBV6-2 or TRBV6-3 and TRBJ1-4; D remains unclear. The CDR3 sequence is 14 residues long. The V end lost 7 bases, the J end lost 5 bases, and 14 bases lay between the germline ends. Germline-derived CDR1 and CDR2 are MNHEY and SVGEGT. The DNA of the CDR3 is TGTGCCAGCAAACTCGACGGTTTGAATGAAAAACTGTTTTTT. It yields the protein CASKLDGLNEKLFF.

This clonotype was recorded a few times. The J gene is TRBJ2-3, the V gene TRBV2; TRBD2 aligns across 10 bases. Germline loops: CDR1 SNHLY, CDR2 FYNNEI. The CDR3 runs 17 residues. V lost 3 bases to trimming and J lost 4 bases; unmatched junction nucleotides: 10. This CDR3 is CASSDPLALAGADTQYF. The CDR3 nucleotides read TGTGCCAGCAGTGACCCCCTAGCGCTAGCGGGGGCAGATACGCAGTATTTT.

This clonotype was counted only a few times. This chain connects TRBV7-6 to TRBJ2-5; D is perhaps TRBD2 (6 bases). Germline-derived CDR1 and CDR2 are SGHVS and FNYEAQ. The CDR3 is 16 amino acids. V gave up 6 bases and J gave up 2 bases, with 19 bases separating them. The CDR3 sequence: CASSGGWSSGQETQYF. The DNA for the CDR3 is TGTGCCAGCAGTGGGGGGTGGAGTTCAGGGCAAGAGACCCAGTACTTC.

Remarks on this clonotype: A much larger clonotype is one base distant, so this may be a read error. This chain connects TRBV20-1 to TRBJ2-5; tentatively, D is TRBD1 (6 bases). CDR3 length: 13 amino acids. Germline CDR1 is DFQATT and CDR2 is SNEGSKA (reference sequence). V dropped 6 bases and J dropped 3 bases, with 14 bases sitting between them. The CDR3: CSALLRGKETQYF. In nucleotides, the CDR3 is TGCAGTGCCTTGCTTAGGGGGAAAGAGACCCAGTACTTC.

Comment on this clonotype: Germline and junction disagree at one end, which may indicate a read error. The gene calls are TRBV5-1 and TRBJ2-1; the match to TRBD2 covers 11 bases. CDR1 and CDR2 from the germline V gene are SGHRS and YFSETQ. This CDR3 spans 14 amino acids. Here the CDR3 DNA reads TGTGCCAGCAGCTTCTATAGCGGGGGGGATGAGCAGTTCTTC. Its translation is CASSFYSGGDEQFF.

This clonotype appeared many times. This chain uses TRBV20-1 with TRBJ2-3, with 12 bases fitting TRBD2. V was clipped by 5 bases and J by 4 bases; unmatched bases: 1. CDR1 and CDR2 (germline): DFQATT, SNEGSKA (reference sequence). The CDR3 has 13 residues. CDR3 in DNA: TGCAGTGCTGGGACTAGCGGGCCAGATACGCAGTATTTT. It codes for CSAGTSGPDTQYF.

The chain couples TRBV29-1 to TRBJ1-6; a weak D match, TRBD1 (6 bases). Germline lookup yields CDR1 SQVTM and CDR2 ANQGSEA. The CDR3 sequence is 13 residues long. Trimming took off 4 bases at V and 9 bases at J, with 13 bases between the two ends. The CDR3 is CSVGTDHSSPLHF. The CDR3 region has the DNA TGCAGCGTTGGGACAGACCATAGTTCACCCCTCCACTTT.

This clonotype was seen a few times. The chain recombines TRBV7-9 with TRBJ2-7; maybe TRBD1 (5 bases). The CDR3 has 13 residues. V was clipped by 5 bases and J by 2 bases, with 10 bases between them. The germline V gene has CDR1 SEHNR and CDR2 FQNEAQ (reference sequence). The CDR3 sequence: CASSTGRAYEQYF. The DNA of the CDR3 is TGTGCCAGCAGCACAGGACGGGCCTACGAGCAGTACTTC.

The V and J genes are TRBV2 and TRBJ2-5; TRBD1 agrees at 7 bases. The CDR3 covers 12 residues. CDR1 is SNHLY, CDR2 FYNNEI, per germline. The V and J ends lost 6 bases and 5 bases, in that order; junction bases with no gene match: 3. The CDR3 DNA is TGTGCCAGCAGCGGGGACAGCGAGACCCAGTACTTC. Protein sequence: CASSGDSETQYF.

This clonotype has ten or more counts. The CDR3 reads CASSERTGNTGELFF. The CDR3 DNA reads as TGCGCCAGCAGTGAAAGGACAGGGAACACCGGGGAGCTGTTTTTT. The chain is built from TRBV10-2 and TRBJ2-2; 7 bases are shared with TRBD1. The germline gives CDR1 WSHSY, CDR2 SAAADI. V dropped 3 bases and J dropped 1; count of bases not matched to a gene: 2. The CDR3 contains 15 residues.